Each of the 5 T cell receptor beta chains below was sequenced from the same sample in a study of response to subunit inactivated influenza vaccine. TCRdb used MiXCR to reprocess the RT-PCR reads, holding one entry per CDR3 protein. The sample yields some 520,000 distinct CDR3 sequences, 15% to 20% seen once. The sample consisted of CD4+ T cells sorted from PBMCs, taken around 25 months after vaccination. The receptors derive from a man aged 50 to 69 who received an inactivated influenza vaccine.

This clonotype has more than one count but fewer than ten. The chain has TRBV11-2 and TRBJ2-5; D tentatively fits TRBD1 or TRBD2 (5 bases each). Looked up from germline, CDR1 is SGHAT and CDR2 is FQNNGV. V was pared by 5 bases and J by 4 bases, with 17 bases between. The length of the CDR3 is 15 residues. The CDR3 loop reads CASSEGTVPLETQYF. The CDR3 nucleotides read TGTGCCAGCAGCGAAGGGACCGTCCCCCTAGAGACCCAGTACTTC. Supplemented by reference TRBV11-2 and TRBJ2-5, the full variable domain reads EAGVAQSPRYKIIEKRQSVAFWCNPISGHATLYWYQQILGQGPKLLIQFQNNGVVDDSQLPKDRFSAERLKGVDSTLKIQPAKLEDSAVYLCASSEGTVPLETQYFGPGTRLLVL.

The chain is built from TRBV14 and TRBJ2-7; the D gene is possibly TRBD2 (6 bases). V lost 3 bases and J 5 bases, leaving 14 bases between the germline ends. Germline V CDR1 and CDR2: SGHDN, FVKESK. The CDR3 covers 14 residues. CDR3 nucleotide sequence: TGTGCCAGCAGCCACCTAGGGCGGGGACACGAGCAGTACTTC. The encoded protein is CASSHLGRGHEQYF. Together with reference TRBV14 and TRBJ2-7, the CDR3 gives the full variable domain: EAGVTQFPSHSVIEKGQTVTLRCDPISGHDNLYWYRRVMGKEIKFLLHFVKESKQDESGMPNNRFLAERTGGTYSTLKVQPAELEDSGVYFCASSHLGRGHEQYFGPGTRLTVT.

This clonotype was counted many times. This chain uses TRBV24-1 with TRBJ2-3; possible D gene TRBD1, 6 bases. Germline V gene data show CDR1 as KGHDR and CDR2 as SFDVKD. The ends were cut back, 3 bases at V and 0 bases at J, with 9 bases in the middle. The CDR3 has 15 amino acids. CDR3 region: CATSDPGVSTDTQYF. As DNA, the CDR3 is TGTGCCACCAGTGATCCAGGGGTTAGCACAGATACGCAGTATTTT.

The rearrangement uses TRBV7-2 and TRBJ1-2; no definite D call. CDR1 is SGHTA, CDR2 FQGNSA, per germline. This CDR3 is built from 15 residues. The V end was cut by 5 bases, the J end by 8 bases, with 21 bases between. CDR3 in amino acids: CASSPSSLDGRGYTF. The CDR3 DNA is TGTGCCAGCAGCCCCAGCTCGCTCGACGGGCGCGGCTACACCTTC.

This clonotype was recorded at least ten times. The chain combines TRBV6-1 with TRBJ2-7; no definite D call. V was trimmed by 4 bases and J by 0 bases, leaving 10 bases between them. CDR1 is MNHNS, CDR2 SASEGT, per germline. The CDR3 totals 14 residues. The CDR3 loop reads CASSVTANSYEQYF. The CDR3 DNA follows: TGTGCCAGCAGTGTGACGGCGAACTCCTACGAGCAGTACTTC.